The 4 T cell receptor beta chains below all came from one sample that was sequenced in a study of control samples from healthy donors and cancer patients (dated by TCRdb to about 2020). The library was generated by the immunoSEQ multiplex PCR assay. In its TCRdb copy, this immuneACCESS table keeps in-frame sequences only and misses some clones. Where compared with another copy, unresolved V genes explain less than half of these, and the others have no known cause. Here the sample has about 150,000 clones; about 90% occur a single time. The ten most abundant clones make up about 3.2% of the sample. The sequenced sample was blood. Receptor source: a man younger than 40 in good health.

V usage is TRBV5-6 and J usage is TRBJ1-1; 7 nucleotides line up with TRBD1. CDR3 length equals 14 residues. The germline V gene has CDR1 SGHDT and CDR2 YYEEEE. The ends lost 6 bases at V and 5 bases at J; junction bases unmatched: 10. The CDR3 region is CASIKTGLRTEAFF. The CDR3 nucleotides read TGTGCCAGCATCAAGACAGGGCTGAGAACTGAAGCTTTCTTT.

This chain uses TRBV9 with TRBJ2-7, with D unclear. CDR1 is SGDLS and CDR2 is YYNGEE in the germline V gene. The CDR3 sequence is 14 residues long. The V end lost 0 bases, the J end lost 3 bases, and 10 bases lay between the germline ends. CDR3 sequence: CASSVDMGNYEQYF. The CDR3 region has the DNA TGTGCCAGCAGCGTAGATATGGGGAACTACGAGCAGTACTTC.

This chain links TRBV7-9 with TRBJ2-5; TRBD1 matches at 7 bases. The CDR3 loop spans 17 amino acids. Germline V gene data show CDR1 as SEHNR and CDR2 as FQNEAQ (reference sequence). V shed 1 base, J shed 1 base, and the junction held 9 bases outside the gene matches. The CDR3 DNA reads TGTGCCAGCAGCTTAGTTACTTCAGACAGGGCCCAAGAGACCCAGTACTTC. It translates to CASSLVTSDRAQETQYF. Variable domain in full (rest from reference TRBV7-9 and TRBJ2-5): DTGVSQNPRHKITKRGQNVTFRCDPISEHNRLYWYRQTLGQGPEFLTYFQNEAQLEKSRLLSDRFSAERPKGSFSTLEIQRTEQGDSAMYLCASSLVTSDRAQETQYFGPGTRLLVL.

The chain has TRBV30 and TRBJ1-4; 9 bases fit TRBD1. The CDR3 totals 14 residues. V lost 4 bases to trimming and J lost 7 bases; unmatched junction nucleotides: 7. The germline V gene has CDR1 GTSNPN and CDR2 SVGIG (reference sequence). The CDR3 region is CAWTRQGGSEKLFF. CDR3 sequence (DNA): TGTGCCTGGACCAGACAGGGGGGCAGTGAAAAACTGTTTTTT. Variable domain in full (rest from reference TRBV30 and TRBJ1-4): SQTIHQWPATLVQPVGSPLSLECTVEGTSNPNLYWYRQAAGRGLQLLFYSVGIGQISSEVPQNLSASRPQDRQFILSSKKLLLSDSGFYLCAWTRQGGSEKLFFGSGTQLSVL.